This TCR beta chain was identified in a study of blood T cell repertoires in COVID-19. Study details: The United States, Italy and Spain supplied acute and convalescent COVID-19 samples. PBMCs, B-cell-depleted T cells, or T cells were the source of the cDNA or gDNA that made up the material.

Germline CDR1 is GTSNPN and CDR2 is SVGIG (reference sequence). CDR3 length equals 13 residues. The V segment lost 8 bases and the J segment 7 bases; nucleotides outside the gene matches: 9. Authors' methods: Reference gene primer amplification gave nucleated cell count estimates. Measured with immunoSEQ multiplex PCR; TCRdb has only the in-frame clones, and not every one. V, J and clone size derive from that table, while D and trimming were established from the DNA sequence. The top ten clones hold approximately 7% of a sample with some 99,000 clones, over 70% of them seen once. This clonotype originated in a woman aged 45 to 65 with acute or convalescent COVID-19. The material sequenced was peripheral blood. The chain has TRBV30 and TRBJ1-4, with 8 bases matching TRBD1. The CDR3 protein is CARSQGASEKLFF. For the CDR3, the DNA is TGTGCCCGCTCCCAGGGGGCGTCTGAAAAACTGTTTTTT. The variable domain in full, completed from reference TRBV30 and TRBJ1-4, reads SQTIHQWPATLVQPVGSPLSLECTVEGTSNPNLYWYRQAAGRGLQLLFYSVGIGQISSEVPQNLSASRPQDRQFILSSKKLLLSDSGFYLCARSQGASEKLFFGSGTQLSVL.